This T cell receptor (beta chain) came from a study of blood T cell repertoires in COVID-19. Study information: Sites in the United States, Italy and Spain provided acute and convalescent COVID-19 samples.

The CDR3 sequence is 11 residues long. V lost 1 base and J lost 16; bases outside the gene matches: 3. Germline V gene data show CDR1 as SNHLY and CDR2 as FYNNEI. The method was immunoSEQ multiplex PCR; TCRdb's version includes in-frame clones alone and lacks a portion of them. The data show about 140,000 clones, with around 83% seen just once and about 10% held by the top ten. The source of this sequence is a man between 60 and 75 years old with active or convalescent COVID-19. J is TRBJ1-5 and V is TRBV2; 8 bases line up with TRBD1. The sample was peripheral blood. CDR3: CASSEGTGPHF. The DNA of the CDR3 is TGTGCCAGCAGTGAAGGGACAGGGCCTCATTTT.